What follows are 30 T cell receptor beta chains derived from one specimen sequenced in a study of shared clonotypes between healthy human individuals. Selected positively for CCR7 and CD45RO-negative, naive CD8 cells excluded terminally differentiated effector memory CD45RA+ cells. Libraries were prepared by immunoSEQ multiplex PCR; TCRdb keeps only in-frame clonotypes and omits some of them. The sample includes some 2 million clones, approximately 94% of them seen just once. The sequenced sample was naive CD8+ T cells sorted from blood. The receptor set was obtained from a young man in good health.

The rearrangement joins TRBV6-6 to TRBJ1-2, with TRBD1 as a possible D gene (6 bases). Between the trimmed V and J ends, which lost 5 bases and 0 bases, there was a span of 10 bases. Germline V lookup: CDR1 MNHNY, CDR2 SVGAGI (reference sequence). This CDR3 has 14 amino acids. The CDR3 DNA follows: TGTGCCAGCAGTGCCGGGACAACTAACTATGGCTACACCTTC. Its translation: CASSAGTTNYGYTF.

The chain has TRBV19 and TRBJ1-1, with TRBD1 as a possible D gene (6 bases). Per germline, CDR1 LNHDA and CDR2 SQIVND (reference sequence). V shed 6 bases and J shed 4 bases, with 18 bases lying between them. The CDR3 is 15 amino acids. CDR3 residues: CASRTLQGLLTEAFF. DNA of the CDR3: TGTGCCAGTAGGACCTTACAGGGACTACTCACTGAAGCTTTCTTT.

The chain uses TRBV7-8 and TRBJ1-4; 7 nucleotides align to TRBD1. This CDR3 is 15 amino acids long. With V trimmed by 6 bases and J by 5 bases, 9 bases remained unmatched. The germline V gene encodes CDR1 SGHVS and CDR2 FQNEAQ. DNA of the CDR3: TGTGCCAGCAGTCGTGGGACAGTCGGAAATGAAAAACTGTTTTTT. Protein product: CASSRGTVGNEKLFF. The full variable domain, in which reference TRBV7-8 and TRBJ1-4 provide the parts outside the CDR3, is GAGVSQSPRYKVAKRGQDVALRCDPISGHVSLFWYQQALGQGPEFLTYFQNEAQLDKSGLPSDRFFAERPEGSVSTLKIQRTQQEDSAVYLCASSRGTVGNEKLFFGSGTQLSVL.

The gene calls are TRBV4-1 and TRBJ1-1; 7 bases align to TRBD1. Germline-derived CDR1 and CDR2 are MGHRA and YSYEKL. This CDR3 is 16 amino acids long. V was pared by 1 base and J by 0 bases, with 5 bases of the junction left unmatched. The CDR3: CASSQGVTGLNTEAFF. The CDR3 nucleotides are TGCGCCAGCAGCCAAGGTGTGACAGGGCTGAACACTGAAGCTTTCTTT.

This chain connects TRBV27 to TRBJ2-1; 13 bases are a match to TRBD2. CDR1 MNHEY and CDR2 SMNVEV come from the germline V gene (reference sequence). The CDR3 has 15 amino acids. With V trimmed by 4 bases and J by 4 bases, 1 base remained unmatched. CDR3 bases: TGTGCCAGCAGTTGGGGACTAGCGGGATACAATGAGCAGTTCTTC. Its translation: CASSWGLAGYNEQFF.

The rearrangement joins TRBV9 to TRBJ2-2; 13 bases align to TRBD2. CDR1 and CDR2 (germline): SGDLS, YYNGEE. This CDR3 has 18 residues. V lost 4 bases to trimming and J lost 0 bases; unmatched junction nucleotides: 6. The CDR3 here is CASSTGLAGRPNTGELFF. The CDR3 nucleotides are TGTGCCAGCAGCACGGGACTAGCGGGAAGGCCGAACACCGGGGAGCTGTTTTTT.

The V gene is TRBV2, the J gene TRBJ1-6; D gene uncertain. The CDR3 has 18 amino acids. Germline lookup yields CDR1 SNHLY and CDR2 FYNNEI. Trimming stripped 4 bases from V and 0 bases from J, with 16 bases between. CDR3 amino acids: CASSVTRTESSYNSPLHF. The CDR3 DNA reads TGTGCCAGCAGTGTAACGCGCACTGAGAGCTCCTATAATTCACCCCTCCACTTT.

The chain's CDR3 is CASSLSGGPYDTQYF. DNA of the CDR3: TGTGCCAGCAGCTTATCGGGGGGGCCGTACGATACGCAGTATTTT. The chain combines TRBV11-3 with TRBJ2-3; 8 nucleotides match TRBD2. The V gene's germline CDR1 is SGHNT and CDR2 YENEEA. V trimming: 2 bases; J trimming: 6 bases; junction bases outside the gene matches: 7. The CDR3 contains 15 residues.

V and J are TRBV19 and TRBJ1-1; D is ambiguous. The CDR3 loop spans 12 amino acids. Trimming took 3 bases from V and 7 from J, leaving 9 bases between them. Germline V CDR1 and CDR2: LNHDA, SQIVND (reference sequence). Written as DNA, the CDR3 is TGTGCCAGTAGTATGGCCGGCCGTGAAGCTTTCTTT. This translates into CASSMAGREAFF. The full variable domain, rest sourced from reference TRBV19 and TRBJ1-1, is DGGITQSPKYLFRKEGQNVTLSCEQNLNHDAMYWYRQDPGQGLRLIYYSQIVNDFQKGDIAEGYSVSREKKESFPLTVTSAQKNPTAFYLCASSMAGREAFFGQGTRLTVV.

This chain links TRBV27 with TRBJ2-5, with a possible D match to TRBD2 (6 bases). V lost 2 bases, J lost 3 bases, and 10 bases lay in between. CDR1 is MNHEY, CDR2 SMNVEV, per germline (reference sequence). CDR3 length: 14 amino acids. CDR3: CASSLIWGEETQYF. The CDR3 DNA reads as TGTGCCAGCAGTTTAATCTGGGGGGAAGAGACCCAGTACTTC.

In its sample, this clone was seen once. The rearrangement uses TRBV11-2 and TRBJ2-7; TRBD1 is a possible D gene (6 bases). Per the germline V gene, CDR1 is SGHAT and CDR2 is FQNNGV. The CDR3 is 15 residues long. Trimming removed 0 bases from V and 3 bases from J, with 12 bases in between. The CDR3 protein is CASSLDTQGSYEQYF. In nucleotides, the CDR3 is TGTGCCAGCAGCTTAGATACCCAGGGGAGCTACGAGCAGTACTTC.

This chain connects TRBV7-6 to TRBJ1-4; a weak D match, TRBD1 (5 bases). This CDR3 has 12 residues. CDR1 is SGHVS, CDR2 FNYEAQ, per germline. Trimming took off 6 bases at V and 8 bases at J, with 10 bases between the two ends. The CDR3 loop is CASSRDGEKLFF. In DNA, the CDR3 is TGTGCCAGCAGTAGGGACGGCGAAAAACTGTTTTTT. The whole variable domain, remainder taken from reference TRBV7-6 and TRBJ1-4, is GAGVSQSPRYKVTKRGQDVALRCDPISGHVSLYWYRQALGQGPEFLTYFNYEAQQDKSGLPNDRFSAERPEGSISTLTIQRTEQRDSAMYRCASSRDGEKLFFGSGTQLSVL.

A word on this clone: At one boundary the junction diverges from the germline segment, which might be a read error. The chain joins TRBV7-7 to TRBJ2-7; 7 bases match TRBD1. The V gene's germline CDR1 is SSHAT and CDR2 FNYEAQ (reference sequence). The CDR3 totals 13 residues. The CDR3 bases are TGTGCTAGCAGCTCAGGGGGATTGGACGAGCAGTACTTC. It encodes CASSSGGLDEQYF.

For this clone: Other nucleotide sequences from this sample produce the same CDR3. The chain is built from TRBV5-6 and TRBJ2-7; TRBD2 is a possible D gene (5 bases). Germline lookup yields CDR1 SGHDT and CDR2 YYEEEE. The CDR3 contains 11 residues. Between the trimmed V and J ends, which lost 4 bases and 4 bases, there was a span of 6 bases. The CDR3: CASSGSYEQYF. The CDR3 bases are TGTGCCAGCAGCGGGAGTTACGAGCAGTACTTC.

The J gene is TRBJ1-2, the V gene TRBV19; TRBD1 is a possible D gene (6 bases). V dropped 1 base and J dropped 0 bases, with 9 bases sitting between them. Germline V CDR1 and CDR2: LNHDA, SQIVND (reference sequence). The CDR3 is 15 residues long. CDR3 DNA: TGTGCCAGTAGTATAGTGTGGACAGCTAACTATGGCTACACCTTC. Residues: CASSIVWTANYGYTF.

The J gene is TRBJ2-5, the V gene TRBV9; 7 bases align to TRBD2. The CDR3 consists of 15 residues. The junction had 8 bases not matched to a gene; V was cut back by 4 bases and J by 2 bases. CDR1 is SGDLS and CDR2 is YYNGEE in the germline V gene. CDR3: CASSLGGTSQETQYF. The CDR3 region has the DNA TGTGCCAGCAGCTTGGGGGGGACTTCGCAAGAGACCCAGTACTTC.

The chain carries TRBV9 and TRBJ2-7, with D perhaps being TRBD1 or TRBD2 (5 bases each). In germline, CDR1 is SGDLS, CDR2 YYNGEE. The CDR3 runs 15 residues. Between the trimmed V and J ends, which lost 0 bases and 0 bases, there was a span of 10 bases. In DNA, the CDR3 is TGTGCCAGCAGCGTAGTGGCAGGGAGCTCCTACGAGCAGTACTTC. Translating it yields CASSVVAGSSYEQYF.

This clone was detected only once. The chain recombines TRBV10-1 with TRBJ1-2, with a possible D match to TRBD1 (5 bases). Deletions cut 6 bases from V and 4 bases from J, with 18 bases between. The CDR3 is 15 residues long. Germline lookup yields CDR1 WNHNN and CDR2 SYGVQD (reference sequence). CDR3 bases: TGCGCCAGCAGCGAAACAGAGACCGGGGGCTATGGCTACACCTTC. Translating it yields CASSETETGGYGYTF.

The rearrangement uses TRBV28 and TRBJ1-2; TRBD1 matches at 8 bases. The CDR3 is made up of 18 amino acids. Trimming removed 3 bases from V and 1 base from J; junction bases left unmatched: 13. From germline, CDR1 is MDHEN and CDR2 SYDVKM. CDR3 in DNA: TGTGCCAGCAGTTTCTCGGCGAGACAGGGGATTATTAACTATGGCTACACCTTC. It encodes CASSFSARQGIINYGYTF.

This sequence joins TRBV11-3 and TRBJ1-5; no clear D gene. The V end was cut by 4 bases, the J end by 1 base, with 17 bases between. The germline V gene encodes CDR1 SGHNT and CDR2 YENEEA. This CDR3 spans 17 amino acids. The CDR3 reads CASSSNVQQKSNQPQHF. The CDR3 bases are TGTGCCAGCAGCTCCAATGTGCAGCAAAAGAGCAATCAGCCCCAGCATTTT.

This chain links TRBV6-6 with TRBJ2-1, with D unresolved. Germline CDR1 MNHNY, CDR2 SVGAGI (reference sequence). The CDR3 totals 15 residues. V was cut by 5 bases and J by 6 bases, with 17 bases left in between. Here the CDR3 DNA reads TGTGCCAGCAGTCGCCCCGTCGGCACCGGCAATGAGCAGTTCTTC. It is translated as CASSRPVGTGNEQFF.

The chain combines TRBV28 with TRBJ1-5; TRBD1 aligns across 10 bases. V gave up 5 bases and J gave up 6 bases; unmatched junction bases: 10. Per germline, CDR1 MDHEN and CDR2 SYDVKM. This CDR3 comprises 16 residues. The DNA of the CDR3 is TGTGCCAGCAGTCCTACCCGACAGGGGGCAGCTCAGCCCCAGCATTTT. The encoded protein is CASSPTRQGAAQPQHF.

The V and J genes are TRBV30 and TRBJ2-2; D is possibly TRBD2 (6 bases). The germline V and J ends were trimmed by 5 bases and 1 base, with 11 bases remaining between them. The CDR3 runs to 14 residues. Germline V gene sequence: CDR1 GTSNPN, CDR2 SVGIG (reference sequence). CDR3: CAWVRDGNTGELFF. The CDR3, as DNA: TGTGCCTGGGTGCGGGACGGGAACACCGGGGAGCTGTTTTTT.

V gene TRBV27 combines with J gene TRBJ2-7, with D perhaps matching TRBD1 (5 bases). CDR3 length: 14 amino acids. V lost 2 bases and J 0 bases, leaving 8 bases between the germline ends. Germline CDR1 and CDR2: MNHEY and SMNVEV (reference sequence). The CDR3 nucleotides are TGTGCCAGCAGTTTAGACAGTTTCTCCTACGAGCAGTACTTC. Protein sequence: CASSLDSFSYEQYF.

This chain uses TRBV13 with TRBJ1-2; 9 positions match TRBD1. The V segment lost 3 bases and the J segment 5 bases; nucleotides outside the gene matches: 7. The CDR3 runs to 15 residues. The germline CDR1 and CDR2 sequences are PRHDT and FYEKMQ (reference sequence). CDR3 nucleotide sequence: TGTGCCAGCAGCTTCACAGGGGGCGAGGGGTATGGCTACACCTTC. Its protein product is CASSFTGGEGYGYTF. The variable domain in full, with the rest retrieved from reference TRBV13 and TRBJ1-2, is AAGVIQSPRHLIKEKRETATLKCYPIPRHDTVYWYQQGPGQDPQFLISFYEKMQSDKGSIPDRFSAQQFSDYHSELNMSSLELGDSALYFCASSFTGGEGYGYTFGSGTRLTVV.

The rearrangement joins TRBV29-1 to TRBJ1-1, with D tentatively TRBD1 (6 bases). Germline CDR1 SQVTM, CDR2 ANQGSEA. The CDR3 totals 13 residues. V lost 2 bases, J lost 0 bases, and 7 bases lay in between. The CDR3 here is CSVEQGLNTEAFF. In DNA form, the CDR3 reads TGCAGCGTTGAACAGGGGCTGAACACTGAAGCTTTCTTT. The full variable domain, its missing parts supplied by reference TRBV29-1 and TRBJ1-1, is SAVISQKPSRDICQRGTSLTIQCQVDSQVTMMFWYRQQPGQSLTLIATANQGSEATYESGFVIDKFPISRPNLTFSTLTVSNMSPEDSSIYLCSVEQGLNTEAFFGQGTRLTVV.

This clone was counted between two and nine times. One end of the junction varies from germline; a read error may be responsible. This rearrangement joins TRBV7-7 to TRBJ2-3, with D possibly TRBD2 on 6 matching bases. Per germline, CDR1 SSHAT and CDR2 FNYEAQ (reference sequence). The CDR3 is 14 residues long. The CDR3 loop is CASSPGVGGDTQYF. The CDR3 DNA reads TGTGCTAGCAGCCCCGGGGTGGGGGGAGATACGCAGTATTTT.

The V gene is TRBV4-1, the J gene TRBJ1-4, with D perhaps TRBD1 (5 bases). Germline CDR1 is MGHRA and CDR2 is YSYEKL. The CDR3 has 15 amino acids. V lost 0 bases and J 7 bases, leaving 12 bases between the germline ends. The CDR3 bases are TGCGCCAGCAGCCAAGATAGGGGTTCCGCTGAAAAACTGTTTTTT. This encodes CASSQDRGSAEKLFF.

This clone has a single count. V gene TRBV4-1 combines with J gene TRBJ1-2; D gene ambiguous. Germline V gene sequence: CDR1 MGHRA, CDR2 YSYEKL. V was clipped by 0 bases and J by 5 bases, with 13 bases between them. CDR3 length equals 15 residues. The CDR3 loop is CASSQEVRGLYGYTF. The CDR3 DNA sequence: TGCGCCAGCAGCCAAGAGGTGCGAGGGTTGTATGGCTACACCTTC.

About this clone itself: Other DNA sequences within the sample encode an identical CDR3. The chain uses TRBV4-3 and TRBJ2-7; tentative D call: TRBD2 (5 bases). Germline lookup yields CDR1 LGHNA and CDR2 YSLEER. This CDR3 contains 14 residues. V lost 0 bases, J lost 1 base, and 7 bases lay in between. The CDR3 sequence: CASSQERESYEQYF. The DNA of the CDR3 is TGCGCCAGCAGCCAAGAGAGGGAGTCCTACGAGCAGTACTTC.